The T cell receptor (beta chain) described here comes from a study of beta chain features in type 1 diabetes. Sequenced material consisted of expressed TCRB transcripts (all of the isolated RNA was reverse transcribed). Repertoires were generated with immunoSEQ multiplex PCR, while TCRdb's copy carries only in-frame clones and drops some. This sample carries approximately 380,000 clones, less than 15% of them seen once, and the ten largest clones take 0.019%. The CDR3 is 14 residues long. Germline CDR1 and CDR2: MDHEN and SYDVKM. The V end lost 3 bases, the J end lost 2 bases, and 8 bases lay between the germline ends.

J is TRBJ1-3 and V is TRBV28; the D gene is possibly TRBD1 (6 bases). The sequence was obtained from a woman under 30 in good health. Material for sequencing was naive CD4+ T cells from blood. The CDR3 loop is CASSLDSPGNTIYF. CDR3 bases: TGTGCCAGCAGTTTGGACAGTCCTGGAAACACCATATATTTT.